The following is a T cell receptor (beta chain) sequence with its context. As originally analysed: Reference gene primers were amplified, and this amplification served to estimate nucleated cell counts. This table comes from immunoSEQ multiplex PCR, and its TCRdb copy is limited to in-frame clones, with some not included. V and J calls and clone size come straight from that table; D and trimming were deduced from the DNA. There are approximately 58,000 clones in the sample; roughly nine tenths occur only once, and 3% to 3.5% lies in the top ten. The sample is drawn from a study of blood T cell repertoires in COVID-19. Study at large: Acute and convalescent COVID-19 samples came from the United States, Italy and Spain.

CDR3 length: 12 amino acids. V was pared by 6 bases and J by 8 bases, with 12 bases between. Germline V CDR1 and CDR2: MNHEY, SVGAGI. The origin of this receptor is a human donor in a cohort sampled during active COVID-19. Sequenced: peripheral blood. This chain connects TRBV6-5 to TRBJ2-3; perhaps TRBD2 as D (5 bases). The CDR3 sequence is CASREVPGTQYF. CDR3 nucleotides: TGTGCCAGCAGGGAGGTCCCAGGTACGCAGTATTTT.